This T cell receptor (beta chain) was profiled in a study of blood T cells in healthy people across ages. Trimming left V 3 bases short and J 7 bases short, with 12 bases between. Germline assignment: CDR1 SGHAT and CDR2 FQNNGV. This CDR3 has 13 amino acids. Next came a second PCR, run for about 6 to 12 cycles, which used a sample-barcoded 5' primer along with a J-beta primer mix. Per sample, CDR3-containing paired-end reads numbered at least 2.5 million. One entry per CDR3 protein results from TCRdb running MiXCR on the 5' RACE reads. The sample includes about 1.8 million distinct CDR3 sequences, 40% to 55% of them seen just once. Per individual sample, total RNA of at least 5.5 micrograms was extracted.

The chain couples TRBV11-2 to TRBJ1-2, with D possibly matching TRBD1 (5 bases). The TCR sequence derives from a middle-aged woman in good health. Sequencing used blood. DNA for the CDR3: TGTGCCAGCAGCTTGTGGGGGGACGCTGGCTACACCTTC. Its protein is CASSLWGDAGYTF.